Following are 8 T cell receptor beta chains from one sample sequenced in a study of T cell responses to AZD1222 COVID-19 vaccine (dated by TCRdb to the early 2020s). Libraries were constructed by the immunoSEQ multiplex PCR assay. In its TCRdb copy, this immuneACCESS table keeps in-frame sequences only and misses some clones. Where compared with another copy, unresolved V genes explain less than half of these, and the others have no known cause. This sample holds roughly 35,000 clones; 86% were observed only once. The ten largest clonotypes hold around 10% of the sample. Taken with the paper, the label for time point translates to: about 28 days (+/-7) after the second vaccine dose. The sample consisted of peripheral blood, taken 28 days after the second AZD1222 dose. The receptors were gathered from an adult who received the AZD1222 COVID-19 vaccine.

CDR3 DNA: TGTGCCAGCAGCCCTGGTTCCGGGACAGGGGGCACTGGGGCCAACGTCCTGACTTTC. It encodes CASSPGSGTGGTGANVLTF. This sequence joins TRBV27 and TRBJ2-6, with TRBD1 matching over 12 bases. V trimming: 6 bases; J trimming: 2 bases; junction bases outside the gene matches: 11. The CDR3 sequence is 19 residues long. Germline V lookup: CDR1 MNHEY, CDR2 SMNVEV (reference sequence).

The chain joins TRBV2 to TRBJ2-3; 7 positions agree with TRBD2. The CDR3 contains 17 residues. Looked up from germline, CDR1 is SNHLY and CDR2 is FYNNEI. V lost 6 bases to trimming and J lost 0 bases; unmatched junction nucleotides: 12. CDR3 nucleotides: TGTGCCAGCAGACCCCTGGGGCGGGGGTTCAGCACAGATACGCAGTATTTT. It encodes CASRPLGRGFSTDTQYF.

This chain uses TRBV11-2 with TRBJ2-1, with D possibly being TRBD1 or TRBD2 (5 bases each). The CDR3 covers 16 residues. V lost 5 bases, J lost 0 bases, and 14 bases lay in between. CDR1 is SGHAT and CDR2 is FQNNGV in the germline V gene. CDR3 bases: TGTGCCAGCAGCAAAGCGCCCGGGACCTCCTACAATGAGCAGTTCTTC. It translates to CASSKAPGTSYNEQFF.

This rearrangement joins TRBV3-1 (or the pseudogene TRBV3-2) to TRBJ2-6; no clear D. V was shortened by 0 bases and J by 0 bases, with 6 bases between the two germline ends. The V gene's germline CDR1 is LGHDT and CDR2 YNNKEL (reference sequence). The CDR3 is 16 amino acids. The CDR3 sequence: CASSQDGSSGANVLTF. The CDR3 DNA sequence: TGTGCCAGCAGCCAAGATGGTAGCTCTGGGGCCAACGTCCTGACTTTC.

The genes are TRBV2 and TRBJ2-2, with 8 nucleotides matching TRBD1. The CDR3 sequence is 15 residues long. Germline trimming cut 1 base from V and 7 bases from J; bases unmatched to any gene: 5. Per the germline V gene, CDR1 is SNHLY and CDR2 is FYNNEI. The CDR3 here is CASSEGTGSVGELFF. The CDR3 DNA reads as TGTGCCAGCAGTGAAGGGACAGGGAGCGTCGGGGAGCTGTTTTTT.

The rearrangement joins TRBV29-1 to TRBJ2-1; no definite D call. V lost 1 base and J lost 0, with 16 bases in between. Germline assignment: CDR1 SQVTM and CDR2 ANQGSEA. The CDR3 totals 17 residues. The CDR3 is CSVEGVSEQSSYNEQFF. The CDR3 DNA is TGCAGCGTTGAAGGGGTCTCAGAACAGAGCTCCTACAATGAGCAGTTCTTC.

The genes are TRBV29-1 and TRBJ2-3; 12 nucleotides match TRBD2. The V and J ends lost 2 bases and 5 bases, in that order; junction bases with no gene match: 5. The CDR3 consists of 15 residues. Per germline, CDR1 SQVTM and CDR2 ANQGSEA. CDR3 in DNA: TGCAGCGTTGAACTAGCGGGGGGGCCAAGAGATACGCAGTATTTT. This sequence encodes CSVELAGGPRDTQYF.

The CDR3 protein is CASSESGSGANVLTF. The CDR3 DNA reads TGCGCCAGCAGTGAGTCTGGGTCTGGGGCCAACGTCCTGACTTTC. The J gene is TRBJ2-6, the V gene TRBV10-1; no clear D. The V gene lost 0 bases and the J gene lost 1 base, with 4 bases spanning the gap. From germline, CDR1 is WNHNN and CDR2 SYGVQD (reference sequence). The length of the CDR3 is 15 residues.